This T cell receptor (beta chain) was sequenced for a study of shared clonotypes between healthy human individuals. TCRdb's table, derived via immunoSEQ multiplex PCR, lists solely in-frame clones and lacks some. This sample carries about 490,000 clones, 70% to 80% of them seen once, and the ten largest clones take 9.5% to 15%. Germline CDR1 reads GTSNPN; CDR2 reads SVGIG (reference sequence). Trimming removed 5 bases from V and 2 bases from J; junction bases left unmatched: 3. This CDR3 is built from 13 residues. This receptor was identified in a woman aged 40 to 50 in good health. Some clones in this sample may be carry-over from other donors' samples. Sample: PBMCs. This chain uses TRBV30 with TRBJ2-7; 10 bases fit TRBD1. CDR3 amino acids: CAWGQGVAYEQYF. The DNA of the CDR3 is TGTGCCTGGGGACAGGGGGTGGCCTACGAGCAGTACTTC.